These T cell receptor beta chains were read from a single sample in a study of human T cells and chemical hapten exposure. MiXCR, run by TCRdb on the RACE reads, gives a single entry per CDR3 protein. The sample consists of about 340,000 distinct CDR3 sequences, approximately 6.3% of them appearing once. Sequenced material: whole blood, taken in connection with sensitization to the hapten diphenylcyclopropenone (DPC). All receptors derive from a young woman with alopecia areata. Some clones in this sample may be carry-over from other donors' samples. The CDR3 runs from the conserved cysteine through the conserved F or W. The order of the fields is J gene, CDR3 length, V gene, D gene, clone size, CDR3 DNA, CDR3 protein. D genes are given only for firm matches. Some rows mark clone size as missing; the rest say once, few, many or name a class of expanded clone.

TRBJ1-4,14,TRBV28,-,-,TGTGCCAGCAGTCCGTACAGGGTGTGGGAAAAACTGTTTTTT,CASSPYRVWEKLFF
TRBJ2-5,16,TRBV18,TRBD2,-,TGTGCCAGCTCACTACTAGCGGGGGAGTCAATGGAGACCCAGTACTTC,CASSLLAGESMETQYF
TRBJ1-5,16,TRBV6-5,TRBD1,few,TGTGCCAGCAGCCCCCTGGACAGGGGACGTAATCAGCCCCAGCATTTT,CASSPLDRGRNQPQHF
TRBJ1-1,13,TRBV7-9,TRBD1,few,TGTGCCAGCAGCCCCCGGGACAGGCTAGAGGCTTTCTTT,CASSPRDRLEAFF
TRBJ2-7,13,TRBV25-1,-,-,TGTGCCAGCAGTGAATCTCCAGCCTACGAGCAGTACTTC,CASSESPAYEQYF
TRBJ1-4,14,TRBV24-1,-,few,TGTGCCACCAGTGGGGGCAGCTTTAATGAAAAACTGTTTTTT,CATSGGSFNEKLFF
TRBJ1-6,15,TRBV28,-,-,TGTGCCAGCAGTTTCAGGGTTTCCTATAATTCACCCCTCCACTTT,CASSFRVSYNSPLHF
TRBJ2-1,15,TRBV24-1,TRBD2,few,TGTGCCACCAGTGATGGGGTAGCGGGGGACGGTGAGCAGTTCTTC,CATSDGVAGDGEQFF
TRBJ2-5,19,TRBV12-5,-,few,TGTGCTAGTGGTTTGGGATCCCACCCCCACCAGGGGTACCAAGAGACCCAGTACTTC,CASGLGSHPHQGYQETQYF
TRBJ2-3,18,TRBV4-2,TRBD2,few,TGTGCCAGCAGCCAAGAAGGGCTAGCGGGAGGTTTCACAGATACGCAGTATTTT,CASSQEGLAGGFTDTQYF
TRBJ2-1,14,TRBV28,TRBD2,many,TGTGCCAGCAGCTCGGGGGGCTCCTACAATGAGCAGTTCTTC,CASSSGGSYNEQFF
TRBJ2-3,14,TRBV4-3,-,-,TGCGCCAGCAGCCAAGATGTCCAAACAGATACGCAGTATTTT,CASSQDVQTDTQYF
TRBJ1-1,20,TRBV2,TRBD1,few,TGTGCCAGCAGTGTTAAAATGAGTCCGGGACAGGGGATCTCGGACACTGAAGCTTTCTTT,CASSVKMSPGQGISDTEAFF
TRBJ1-4,14,TRBV12-3/TRBV12-4,TRBD1,-,TGTGCCAGCAGTTCACGGGACAGTAATGAAAAACTGTTTTTT,CASSSRDSNEKLFF
TRBJ1-5,17,TRBV12-3/TRBV12-4,-,few,TGTGCCAGCAGTTTAGTTTGGGGGTTAGAGGGCAATCAGCCCCAGCATTTT,CASSLVWGLEGNQPQHF
TRBJ2-5,16,TRBV29-1,TRBD1,many,TGCAGCGTTGAACTCAGACAGGGGTCCTCCCAAGAGACCCAGTACTTC,CSVELRQGSSQETQYF
TRBJ1-2,13,TRBV24-1,-,many,TGTGCCACCAGTGATGGGTTGGGCTATGGCTACACCTTC,CATSDGLGYGYTF
TRBJ2-1,14,TRBV2,-,many,TGTGCCAGCAGTGAAGACGGACGGGGCGATGAGCAGTTCTTC,CASSEDGRGDEQFF
TRBJ2-7,14,TRBV6-5,TRBD1,-,TGTGCCAGCAGTTACGGGGACAGAGACTACGAGCAGTACTTC,CASSYGDRDYEQYF
TRBJ2-1,14,TRBV6-2/TRBV6-3,-,many,TGTGCCAGCAATCCTCAGGCTGCCTACAATGAGCAGTTCTTC,CASNPQAAYNEQFF
TRBJ1-2,15,TRBV7-3,-,few,TGTGCCAGCAGCCAGGCAGCGGGGAGGGGGAATGGCTACACCTTC,CASSQAAGRGNGYTF
TRBJ1-6,16,TRBV28,TRBD1,-,TGTGCCAGCAGTTTCGCCACGGGACAGGTTAATTCACCCCTCCACTTT,CASSFATGQVNSPLHF
TRBJ1-1,14,TRBV6-6,TRBD1,many,TGTGCCAGCAGTCAGGGACAGGCGAACACTGAAGCTTTCTTT,CASSQGQANTEAFF
TRBJ1-2,12,TRBV12-5,-,many,TGTGCTAGTGGTGGGACTTCAGATGGCTACACCTTC,CASGGTSDGYTF
TRBJ1-5,14,TRBV6-2/TRBV6-3,-,-,TGTGCCAGCAGTTACCTTGGAAGAAATCAGCCCCAGCATTTT,CASSYLGRNQPQHF
TRBJ2-2,14,TRBV5-1,TRBD1,-,TGCGCCAGCAGCGAACAGGGGGCGCCCGGGGAGCTGTTTTTT,CASSEQGAPGELFF
TRBJ1-1,15,TRBV5-1,-,few,TGCGCCAGCAGCTTCCTGACAGCCCCGACCACTGAAGCTTTCTTT,CASSFLTAPTTEAFF
TRBJ2-4,17,TRBV23-1,-,many,TGCGCCAGCAGTGCCCCGGACAGAGAGACCCCCAAAAACATTCAGTACTTC,CASSAPDRETPKNIQYF
TRBJ1-4,15,TRBV4-3,TRBD1,few,TGCGCCAGCAGCCCGGCCGGGACAGGGCATTCAAAACTGTTTTTT,CASSPAGTGHSKLFF
TRBJ1-1,13,TRBV18,-,few,TGTGCCAGCTCACCCGACCAGAACACTGAAGCTTTCTTT,CASSPDQNTEAFF
TRBJ2-3,15,TRBV6-5,-,-,TGTGCCAGCAGTTACACGGACCGAAGCACAGATACGCAGTATTTT,CASSYTDRSTDTQYF
TRBJ1-2,11,TRBV3-1,-,many,TGTGCCAGCAGCCAAGTAGATGGCTACACCTTC,CASSQVDGYTF
TRBJ2-2,15,TRBV6-5,TRBD2,many,TGTGCCACTTCAAAGGGACTAGTGGCCGCCGGGGAGCTGTTTTTT,CATSKGLVAAGELFF
TRBJ1-6,17,TRBV5-1,-,-,TGCGCCAGCAGCAGGGATGGGGAAGTTTTCTATAATTCACCCCTCCACTTT,CASSRDGEVFYNSPLHF
TRBJ2-5,10,TRBV21-1,-,many,TGTGCCAGCAGCAAAGGGCCCCAGTACTTC,CASSKGPQYF
TRBJ2-6,16,TRBV4-2,TRBD2,many,TGTGCCAGCAGCCAATCGCGGGGGGCTGGGGCCAACGTCCTGACTTTC,CASSQSRGAGANVLTF
TRBJ1-5,16,TRBV18,-,few,TGTGCCAGCTCACTCGAGTCGAGGGGGGGAAATCAGCCCCAGCATTTT,CASSLESRGGNQPQHF
TRBJ1-3,13,TRBV7-9,TRBD1,-,TGTGCCAGCAGCTTGCAGGGGGAATACACCATATATTTT,CASSLQGEYTIYF
TRBJ2-1,17,TRBV5-6,TRBD1,-,TGTGCCAGCAGCACCGGGACAGAGCCTCTCATCTACAATGAGCAGTTCTTC,CASSTGTEPLIYNEQFF
TRBJ2-7,15,TRBV15,TRBD1,few,TGTGCCACCAGCAGATCGACAGGGGGCAACTACGAGCAGTACTTC,CATSRSTGGNYEQYF
TRBJ2-2,15,TRBV5-6,TRBD1,few,TGTGCCAGCACGGAACAGGGGGAAGGCACCGGGGAGCTGTTTTTT,CASTEQGEGTGELFF
TRBJ1-6,13,TRBV4-1,-,few,TGCGCCAGCAGCCAGGACGAGGGTTCACCCCTCCACTTT,CASSQDEGSPLHF
TRBJ2-3,17,TRBV28,TRBD2,-,TGTGCCAGCAGTTTAAGGAGGGGACTAGCGGGCACAGATACGCAGTATTTT,CASSLRRGLAGTDTQYF
TRBJ1-1,13,TRBV20-1,-,many,TGCAGTGCTAGGGGGGTTTCGGACACTGAAGCTTTCTTT,CSARGVSDTEAFF
TRBJ2-7,15,TRBV6-5,-,few,TGTGCCAGCAGTCCGCCTACAGGGAGCTCCTACGAGCAGTACTTC,CASSPPTGSSYEQYF
TRBJ1-1,13,TRBV27,-,-,TGTGCCAGCAGTTTCAGAGAAGTAACTGAAGCTTTCTTT,CASSFREVTEAFF
TRBJ1-2,15,TRBV5-1,-,-,TGCGCCAGCAGCTTGACAGAGGACCAGCGCTATGGCTACACCTTC,CASSLTEDQRYGYTF
TRBJ2-6,16,TRBV20-1,TRBD1,-,TGCAGTGCCAGGGGACAGGGAGTCTCTGGGGCCAACGTCCTGACTTTC,CSARGQGVSGANVLTF
TRBJ2-5,13,TRBV6-5,-,many,TGTGCCAGCAGGACGACTACTCCAGGGACCCAGTACTTC,CASRTTTPGTQYF
TRBJ2-2,16,TRBV6-5,-,many,TGTGCCAGCAGTTACGCCCGAGCCTCGAACACCGGGGAGCTGTTTTTT,CASSYARASNTGELFF
TRBJ2-1,16,TRBV6-2/TRBV6-3,TRBD2,-,TGTGCCAGCAGTTACGGACTAGCGGGGGGGTACAATGTGCAGTTCTTC,CASSYGLAGGYNVQFF
TRBJ2-7,15,TRBV12-3/TRBV12-4,-,many,TGTGCCAGCAGTTCGACCGGGAATCCGTCCTACGAGCAGTACTTC,CASSSTGNPSYEQYF
TRBJ2-6,17,TRBV28,TRBD1,-,TGTGCCAGCACCACCCGGGCAGGGGGCTCTGGGGCCAACGTCCTGACTTTC,CASTTRAGGSGANVLTF
TRBJ1-2,14,TRBV5-4,-,few,TGTGCCAGCAGCTTGGCAGGGCTCCCTGATGGCTACACCTTC,CASSLAGLPDGYTF
TRBJ2-7,14,TRBV28,TRBD2,many,TGTGCCAGCAGGACGCGGGGGGGTGGCCACGAGCAGTACTTC,CASRTRGGGHEQYF